This T cell receptor (beta chain) stems from a study of shared clonotypes between healthy human individuals. Germline values: CDR1 MDHEN, CDR2 SYDVKM. This CDR3 contains 14 residues. V lost 5 bases to trimming and J lost 2 bases; unmatched junction nucleotides: 6. Naivety among CD8 cells was defined by CD45RO negativity and positive CCR7 selection, thereby excluding terminally differentiated effector memory CD45RA+ cells. The assay ran at deep level. TCRdb's copy holds only in-frame clones and misses some; the assay was immunoSEQ multiplex PCR. The sample contains about 1.9 million clones, roughly 93% of which appear only once.

This rearrangement joins TRBV28 to TRBJ2-7, with TRBD2 matching over 7 bases. Source material: naive CD8+ T cells from PBMCs. The origin of this receptor is a man aged 18 to 30 in good health. Some clones in this sample may be carry-over from other donors' samples. CDR3 residues: CASSNPGTTYEQYF. For the CDR3, the DNA is TGTGCCAGCAGTAACCCCGGGACTACCTACGAGCAGTACTTC.